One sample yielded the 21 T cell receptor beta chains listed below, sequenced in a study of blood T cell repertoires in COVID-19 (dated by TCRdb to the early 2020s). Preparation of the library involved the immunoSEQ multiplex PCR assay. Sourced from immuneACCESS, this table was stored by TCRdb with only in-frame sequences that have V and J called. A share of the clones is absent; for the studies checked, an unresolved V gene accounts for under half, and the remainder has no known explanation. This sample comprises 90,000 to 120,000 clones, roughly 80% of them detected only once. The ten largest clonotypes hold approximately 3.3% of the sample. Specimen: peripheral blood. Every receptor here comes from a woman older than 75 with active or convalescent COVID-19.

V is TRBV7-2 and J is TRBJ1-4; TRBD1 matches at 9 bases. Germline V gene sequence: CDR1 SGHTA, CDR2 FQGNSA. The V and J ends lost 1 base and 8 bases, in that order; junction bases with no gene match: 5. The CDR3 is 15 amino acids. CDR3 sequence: CASSLGGDRGEKLFF. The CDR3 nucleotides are TGTGCCAGCAGCTTAGGAGGAGACAGGGGGGAAAAACTGTTTTTT.

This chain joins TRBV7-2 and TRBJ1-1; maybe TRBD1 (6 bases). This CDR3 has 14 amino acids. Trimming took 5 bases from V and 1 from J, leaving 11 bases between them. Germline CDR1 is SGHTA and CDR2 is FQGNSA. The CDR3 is CASSLTGRNTEAFF. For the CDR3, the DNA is TGTGCCAGCAGCCTGACAGGAAGGAACACTGAAGCTTTCTTT. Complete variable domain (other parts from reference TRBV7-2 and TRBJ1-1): GAGVSQSPSNKVTEKGKDVELRCDPISGHTALYWYRQSLGQGLEFLIYFQGNSAPDKSGLPSDRFSAERTGGSVSTLTIQRTQQEDSAVYLCASSLTGRNTEAFFGQGTRLTVV.

The CDR3 nucleotides read TGTGCCAGCAGCCGCAAGGGGACAGATACGCAGTATTTT. Translating gives CASSRKGTDTQYF. V and J are TRBV7-9 and TRBJ2-3; a weak D match, TRBD1 (5 bases). V lost 5 bases to trimming and J lost 3 bases, with 9 bases between them. Germline V lookup: CDR1 SEHNR, CDR2 FQNEAQ (reference sequence). The CDR3 has 13 residues.

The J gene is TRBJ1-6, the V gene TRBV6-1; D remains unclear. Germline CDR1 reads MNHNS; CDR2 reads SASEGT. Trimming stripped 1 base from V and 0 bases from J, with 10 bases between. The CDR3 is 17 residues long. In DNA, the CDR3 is TGTGCCAGCAGTGAAGGCAGAGGGAGCTCCTATAATTCACCCCTCCACTTT. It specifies CASSEGRGSSYNSPLHF.

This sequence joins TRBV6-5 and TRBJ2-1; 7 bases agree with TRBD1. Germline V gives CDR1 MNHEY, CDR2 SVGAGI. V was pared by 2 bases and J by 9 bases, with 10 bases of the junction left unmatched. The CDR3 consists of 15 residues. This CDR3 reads CASSYGDSRLVEQFF. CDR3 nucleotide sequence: TGTGCCAGCAGTTACGGGGACAGCCGTTTGGTTGAGCAGTTCTTC.

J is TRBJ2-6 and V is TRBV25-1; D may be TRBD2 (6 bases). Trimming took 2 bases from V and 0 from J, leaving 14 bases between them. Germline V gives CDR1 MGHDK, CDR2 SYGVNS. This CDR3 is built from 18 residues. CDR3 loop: CASSEGTGFSSGANVLTF. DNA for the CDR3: TGTGCCAGCAGTGAAGGGACTGGGTTCTCCTCTGGGGCCAACGTCCTGACTTTC.

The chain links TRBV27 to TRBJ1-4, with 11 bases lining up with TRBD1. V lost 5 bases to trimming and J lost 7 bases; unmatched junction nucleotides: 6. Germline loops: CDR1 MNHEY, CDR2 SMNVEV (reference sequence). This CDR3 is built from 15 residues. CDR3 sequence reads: CASSPGQGVSEKLFF. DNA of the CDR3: TGTGCCAGCAGTCCGGGACAGGGGGTTAGTGAAAAACTGTTTTTT.

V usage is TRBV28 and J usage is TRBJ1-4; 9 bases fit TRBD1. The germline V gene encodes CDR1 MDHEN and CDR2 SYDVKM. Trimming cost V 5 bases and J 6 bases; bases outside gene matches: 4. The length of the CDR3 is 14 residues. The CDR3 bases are TGTGCCAGCAGTCAAACAGGGGGCTATGAAAAACTGTTTTTT. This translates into CASSQTGGYEKLFF.

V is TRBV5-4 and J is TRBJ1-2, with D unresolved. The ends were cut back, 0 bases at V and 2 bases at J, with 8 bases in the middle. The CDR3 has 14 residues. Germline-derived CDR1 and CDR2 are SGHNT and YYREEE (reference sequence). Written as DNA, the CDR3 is TGTGCCAGCAGCTTGGATAACAGAAACTATGGCTACACCTTC. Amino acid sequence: CASSLDNRNYGYTF.

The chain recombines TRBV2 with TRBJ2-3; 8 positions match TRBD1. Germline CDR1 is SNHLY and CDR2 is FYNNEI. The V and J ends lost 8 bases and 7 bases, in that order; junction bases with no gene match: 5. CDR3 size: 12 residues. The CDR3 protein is CASSRGLNTQYF. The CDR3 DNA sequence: TGTGCCAGCTCCAGGGGGCTCAATACGCAGTATTTT. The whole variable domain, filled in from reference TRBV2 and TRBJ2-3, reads EPEVTQTPSHQVTQMGQEVILRCVPISNHLYFYWYRQILGQKVEFLVSFYNNEISEKSEIFDDQFSVERPDGSNFTLKIRSTKLEDSAMYFCASSRGLNTQYFGPGTRLTVL.

The CDR3 here is CASSTGQANYGYTF. The CDR3 bases are TGTGCCAGCAGTACGGGACAGGCCAACTATGGCTACACCTTC. J is TRBJ1-2 and V is TRBV28, with TRBD1 identical over 8 bases. V gave up 5 bases and J gave up 2 bases; unmatched junction bases: 4. Germline loops: CDR1 MDHEN, CDR2 SYDVKM. The CDR3 has 14 residues.

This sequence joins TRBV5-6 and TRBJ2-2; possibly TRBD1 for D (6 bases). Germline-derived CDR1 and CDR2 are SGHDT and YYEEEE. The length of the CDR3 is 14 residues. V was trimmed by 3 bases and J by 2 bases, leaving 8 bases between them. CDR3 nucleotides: TGTGCCAGCAGCTGGACAGATAACACCGGGGAGCTGTTTTTT. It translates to CASSWTDNTGELFF.

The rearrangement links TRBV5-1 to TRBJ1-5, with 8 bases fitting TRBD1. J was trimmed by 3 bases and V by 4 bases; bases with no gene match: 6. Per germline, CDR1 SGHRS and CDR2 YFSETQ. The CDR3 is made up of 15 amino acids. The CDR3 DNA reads TGCGCCAGCAGCCGAACAGGGGGTAACAATCAGCCCCAGCATTTT. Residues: CASSRTGGNNQPQHF.

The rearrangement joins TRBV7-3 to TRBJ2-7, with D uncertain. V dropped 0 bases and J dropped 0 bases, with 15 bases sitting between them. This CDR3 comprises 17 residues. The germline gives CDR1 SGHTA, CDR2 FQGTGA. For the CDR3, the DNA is TGTGCCAGCAGCTTAACGGCGGTCTCGGAGCCCTCCTACGAGCAGTACTTC. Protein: CASSLTAVSEPSYEQYF.

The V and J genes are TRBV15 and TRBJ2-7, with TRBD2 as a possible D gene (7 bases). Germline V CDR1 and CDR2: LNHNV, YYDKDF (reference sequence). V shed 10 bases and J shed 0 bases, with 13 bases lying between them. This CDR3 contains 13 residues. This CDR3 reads CAIQRDTSYEQYF. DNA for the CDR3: TGTGCCATCCAGCGGGACACCTCCTACGAGCAGTACTTC.

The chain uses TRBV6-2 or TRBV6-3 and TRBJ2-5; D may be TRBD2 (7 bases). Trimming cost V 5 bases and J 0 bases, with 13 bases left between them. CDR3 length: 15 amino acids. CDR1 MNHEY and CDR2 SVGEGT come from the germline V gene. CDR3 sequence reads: CASSGLGGYQETQYF. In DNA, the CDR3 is TGTGCCAGCAGTGGACTAGGGGGGTACCAAGAGACCCAGTACTTC.

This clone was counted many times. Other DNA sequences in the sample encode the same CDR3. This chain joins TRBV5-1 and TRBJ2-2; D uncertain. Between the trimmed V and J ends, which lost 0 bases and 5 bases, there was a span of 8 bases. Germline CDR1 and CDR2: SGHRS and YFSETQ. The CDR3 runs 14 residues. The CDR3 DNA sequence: TGCGCCAGCAGCTTGGCCGGCGGTACCGGGGAGCTGTTTTTT. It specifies CASSLAGGTGELFF. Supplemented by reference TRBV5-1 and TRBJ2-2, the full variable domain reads KAGVTQTPRYLIKTRGQQVTLSCSPISGHRSVSWYQQTPGQGLQFLFEYFSETQRNKGNFPGRFSGRQFSNSRSEMNVSTLELGDSALYLCASSLAGGTGELFFGEGSRLTVL.

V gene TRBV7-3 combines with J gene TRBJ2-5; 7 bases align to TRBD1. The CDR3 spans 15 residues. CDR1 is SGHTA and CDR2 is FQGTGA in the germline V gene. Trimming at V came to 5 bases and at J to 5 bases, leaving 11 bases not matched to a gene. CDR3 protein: CASSLQGSHGETQYF. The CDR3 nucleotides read TGTGCCAGCAGCCTACAGGGGTCACATGGGGAGACCCAGTACTTC.

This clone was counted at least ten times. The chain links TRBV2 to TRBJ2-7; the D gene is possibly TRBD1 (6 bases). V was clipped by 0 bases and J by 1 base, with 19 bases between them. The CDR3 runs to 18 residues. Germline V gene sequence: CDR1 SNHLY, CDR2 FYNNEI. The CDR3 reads CASSEAGRGHTGSYEQYF. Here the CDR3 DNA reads TGTGCCAGCAGTGAAGCAGGCCGTGGACATACAGGGTCCTACGAGCAGTACTTC.

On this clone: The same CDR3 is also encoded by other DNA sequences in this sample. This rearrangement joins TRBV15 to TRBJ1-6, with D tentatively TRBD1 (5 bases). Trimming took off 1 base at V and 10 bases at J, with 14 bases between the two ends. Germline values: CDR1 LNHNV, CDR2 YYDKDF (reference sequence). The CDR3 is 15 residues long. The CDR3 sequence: CATSRAAGGESPLHF. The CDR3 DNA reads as TGTGCCACCAGCAGAGCGGCGGGGGGGGAATCACCCCTCCACTTT.

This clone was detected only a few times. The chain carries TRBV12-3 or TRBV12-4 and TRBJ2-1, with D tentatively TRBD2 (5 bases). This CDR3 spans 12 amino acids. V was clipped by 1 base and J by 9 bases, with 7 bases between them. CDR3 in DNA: TGTGCCAGCAGTTTAGGAGCGGTTGAGCAGTTCTTC. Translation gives CASSLGAVEQFF.